These 5 T cell receptor beta chains came from one sample sequenced in a study of OX40 agonist ivuxolimab in advanced cancers. Profiled with immunoSEQ multiplex PCR; TCRdb holds only in-frame clones, not every one. In the table there are approximately 20,000 clones, about 83% of which are singletons. The sequenced sample was CD4+ or CD8+ T cells sorted from blood, obtained in a trial of the OX40 agonist ivuxolimab. The receptors shown here come from an adult with an advanced solid tumor such as melanoma, head and neck, liver or kidney cancer.

This clone was seen just once. The CDR3 sequence: CASSQDGGTSTDTQYF. In DNA, the CDR3 is TGCGCCAGCAGCCAAGACGGGGGGACTAGCACAGATACGCAGTATTTT. The chain uses TRBV4-1 and TRBJ2-3; 7 nucleotides align to TRBD2. J lost 0 bases, V lost 0 bases, and 3 bases had no gene match. From germline, CDR1 is MGHRA and CDR2 YSYEKL. There are 16 residues in the CDR3.

The CDR3 sequence is CASSKRVGQGSHEQYF. The CDR3 DNA is TGTGCCAGCAGCAAGAGGGTGGGACAGGGAAGCCACGAGCAGTACTTC. This sequence joins TRBV5-6 and TRBJ2-7; 9 bases match TRBD1. Unmatched junction bases numbered 13, after V lost 4 bases and J lost 5 bases. The CDR3 contains 16 residues. Germline V gene lookup returns CDR1 SGHDT and CDR2 YYEEEE.

Notes on this clone: Germline and junction disagree at one end, which may indicate a read error. The sample holds other DNA sequences that translate to the same CDR3. The chain combines TRBV4-3 with TRBJ1-3; maybe TRBD1 (6 bases). Germline CDR1 is LGHNA and CDR2 is YSLEER. The CDR3 consists of 16 residues. The CDR3: CASSQDRGNSGNTIYF. As DNA, the CDR3 is TGCGCCAGCAGCCAAGATAGGGGGAACTCTGGAAACACCATATACTTT.

The chain employs TRBV28 and TRBJ1-5, with 11 bases matching TRBD1. The CDR3 runs 16 residues. Germline CDR1 is MDHEN and CDR2 is SYDVKM. The V segment lost 3 bases and the J segment 6 bases; nucleotides outside the gene matches: 7. CDR3 residues: CASSFYGTGGSQPQHF. The CDR3 nucleotides read TGTGCCAGCAGTTTTTATGGGACAGGGGGGTCTCAGCCCCAGCATTTT.

The chain carries TRBV7-3 and TRBJ1-2; 9 bases match TRBD1. Germline CDR1 is SGHTA and CDR2 is FQGTGA. CDR3 size: 14 residues. V shed 4 bases, J shed 9 bases, and the junction held 9 bases outside the gene matches. As DNA, the CDR3 is TGTGCCAGCAGCTCCTGGACAGGGGTAGGAAGCTACACCTTC. Amino acids: CASSSWTGVGSYTF. Combining the CDR3 with reference TRBV7-3 and TRBJ1-2 gives the whole variable domain GAGVSQTPSNKVTEKGKYVELRCDPISGHTALYWYRQSLGQGPEFLIYFQGTGAADDSGLPNDRFFAVRPEGSVSTLKIQRTERGDSAVYLCASSSWTGVGSYTFGSGTRLTVV.